The rows below give T cell receptor beta chains drawn from one sample of a study of cytomegalovirus exposure and HLA in healthy donors. The repertoire was sequenced with immunoSEQ multiplex PCR; TCRdb's copy has only in-frame clones and lacks some. The table has more than 200,000 clones, about 80% seen once. The sequencing input was PBMCs. These receptors came from a man between 18 and 35 years old in good health and CMV-seronegative. The CDR3 runs from the conserved cysteine through the conserved F or W. A D gene is named only where the DNA matches it firmly. Expanded clones get a size class; other rows say once, few or many, or leave the size out.

len	d_gene	v_gene	abundance	j_gene	CDR3nt	CDR3aa
16	-	TRBV15	-	TRBJ2-3	TGTGCCACCAGCAGAGATATGGGACTGAGCACAGATACGCAGTATTTT	CATSRDMGLSTDTQYF
19	TRBD2	TRBV9	-	TRBJ2-5	TGTGCCAGCAGCGTAGATCCCCTTCATAGCGGGGCCGACCAAGAGACCCAGTACTTC	CASSVDPLHSGADQETQYF
14	-	TRBV19	once	TRBJ1-2	TGTGCCAGTAGACCCGGGGGGTACGACTATGGCTACACCTTC	CASRPGGYDYGYTF
13	-	TRBV7-7	-	TRBJ2-5	TGTGCTAGCAGCTGGACAGAAAAAGAGACCCAGTACTTC	CASSWTEKETQYF
14	-	TRBV5-1	-	TRBJ1-4	TGCGCCAGCAGGAAACAGGGAACTAATGAAAAACTGTTTTTT	CASRKQGTNEKLFF
14	TRBD2	TRBV6-6	-	TRBJ2-7	TGTGCCAGCAGTTACGGGGGGGGGACCTACGAGCAGTACTTC	CASSYGGGTYEQYF
16	TRBD1	TRBV5-1	-	TRBJ1-1	TGCGCCAGCAGCGCCGGGGACAGGAGATGGAACACTGAAGCTTTCTTT	CASSAGDRRWNTEAFF
15	-	TRBV5-1	-	TRBJ2-6	TGCGCCAGCAGCCCCGACTCGACTGGGGCCAACGTCCTGACTTTC	CASSPDSTGANVLTF
17	-	TRBV9	-	TRBJ1-1	TGTGCCAGCAGCGTAGCGGCGCGGGCGGAGGGTAACACTGAAGCTTTCTTT	CASSVAARAEGNTEAFF
14	TRBD1	TRBV19	-	TRBJ1-2	TGTGCCAGTATCGGGACAGGGGTTCTCGGCGGCTACACCTTC	CASIGTGVLGGYTF
13	TRBD1	TRBV28	-	TRBJ2-2	TGTGCCAGCAGTTCACAGGGGACCGGGGAGCTGTTTTTT	CASSSQGTGELFF
14	TRBD2	TRBV18	-	TRBJ2-3	TGTGCCAGCTCATGGACTAGTACCGCAGATACGCAGTATTTT	CASSWTSTADTQYF
14	-	TRBV11-1	-	TRBJ2-3	TGTGCCAGCAGCAAGGACAGAAGCACAGATACGCAGTATTTT	CASSKDRSTDTQYF
16	TRBD1	TRBV15	-	TRBJ2-7	TGTGCCACCAGCAGAGAGAGCCCCGGGACAGGGGATGTGAGGTACTTC	CATSRESPGTGDVRYF
11	-	TRBV5-1	few	TRBJ2-4	TGCGCCAGCAGCTACGAGGACATTCAGTACTTC	CASSYEDIQYF
15	TRBD2	TRBV14	-	TRBJ2-7	TGTGCCAGCGGAGATTCGGGGGGGAGCTCCTACGAGCAGTACTTC	CASGDSGGSSYEQYF
16	-	TRBV5-1	once	TRBJ2-1	TGCGCCAGCAGCATGGAGGGGCTAGCGACTAAGAATGAGCAGTTCTTC	CASSMEGLATKNEQFF
15	TRBD1	TRBV6-5	few	TRBJ2-2	TGTGCCAGCAGTTACGGGCAGGGGGCCACCGGGGAGCTGTTTTTT	CASSYGQGATGELFF
14	-	TRBV28	-	TRBJ1-1	TGTGCCAGCAGTTTATTAAGGGGGTGGACTGAAGCTTTCTTT	CASSLLRGWTEAFF
14	-	TRBV7-2	-	TRBJ2-4	TGTGCCAGCAGCCCAGATCACGCCAAAAACATTCAGTACTTC	CASSPDHAKNIQYF
13	-	TRBV7-8	-	TRBJ1-2	TGTGCCAGCAGTCTTACACAGCTCTATGGCTACACCTTC	CASSLTQLYGYTF
12	-	TRBV7-3	-	TRBJ2-3	TGTGCCAGCAGTGGGGGGTCAGATACGCAGTATTTT	CASSGGSDTQYF
14	-	TRBV11-3	-	TRBJ1-1	TGTGCCAGCAGACGGACCACAGGGTACACTGAAGCTTTCTTT	CASRRTTGYTEAFF
15	TRBD1	TRBV9	-	TRBJ2-1	TGTGCCACTAGCCCCGGGACAGGGGGACACAATGAGCAGTTCTTC	CATSPGTGGHNEQFF
15	TRBD1	TRBV2	-	TRBJ2-7	TGTGCCAGCAGTCTGGGACAGGGCCTCTCCTACGAGCAGTACTTC	CASSLGQGLSYEQYF
14	-	TRBV4-3	-	TRBJ1-1	TGCGCCAGCAGCCAAGATCCAGAGAACACTGAAGCTTTCTTT	CASSQDPENTEAFF
16	-	TRBV5-4	few	TRBJ2-2	TGTGCCAGCAGTCCGCCGGGGGTAGGTCCCACCGGGGAGCTGTTTTTT	CASSPPGVGPTGELFF
18	-	TRBV11-3	once	TRBJ2-6	TGTGCCAGCAGCTTAGAACTGGGGGCGAACTCTGGGGCCAACGTCCTGACTTTC	CASSLELGANSGANVLTF
16	-	TRBV25-1	-	TRBJ2-1	TGTGCCAGCAGTCAAGGTCTTAGCAGCTCCTACAATGAGCAGTTCTTC	CASSQGLSSSYNEQFF
16	TRBD1	TRBV11-2	-	TRBJ2-1	TGTGCCAGCAGCCCGCGACAGGGGCGGAATAAGAATGAGCAGTTCTTC	CASSPRQGRNKNEQFF
15	-	TRBV10-3	-	TRBJ1-1	TGTGCCACGGCGCTCAAGGTAGCCCCTAACACTGAAGCTTTCTTT	CATALKVAPNTEAFF
16	TRBD2	TRBV6-6	-	TRBJ2-1	TGTGCCAGCAGCCCCCAGACTAGCGGGGGGGCTGGGGAGCAGTTCTTC	CASSPQTSGGAGEQFF
16	TRBD2	TRBV7-2	-	TRBJ2-1	TGTGCCAGCAGCCTCTCTTCTAGCGGTACCTACAATGAGCAGTTCTTC	CASSLSSSGTYNEQFF
16	TRBD1	TRBV5-8	few	TRBJ2-7	TGTGCCAGCAGCTTGGGCGGACAGGGGAGGTCCTACGAGCAGTACTTC	CASSLGGQGRSYEQYF
15	-	TRBV6-5	-	TRBJ1-2	TGTGCCAGCAGTTACTCTCGGGGGGTTAACTATGGCTACACCTTC	CASSYSRGVNYGYTF
15	TRBD1	TRBV2	-	TRBJ2-7	TGTGCCAGCATCTTGACAGGGGCGGGATTCGACGAGCAGTACTTC	CASILTGAGFDEQYF
15	-	TRBV7-2	-	TRBJ1-2	TGTGCCAGCACACCCCAGCCAGGGCAGGGCTATGGCTACACCTTC	CASTPQPGQGYGYTF
14	TRBD2	TRBV6-5	-	TRBJ2-5	TGTGCCAGCACCGTGGCGGGAGAAGATGAGACCCAGTACTTC	CASTVAGEDETQYF
15	-	TRBV5-8	-	TRBJ1-2	TGTGCCAGCGTGCCACGGACAACGGCTAACTATGGCTACACCTTC	CASVPRTTANYGYTF
13	-	TRBV29-1	once	TRBJ1-4	TGCAGCGTTCTCCCTGCAACTAATGAAAAACTGTTTTTT	CSVLPATNEKLFF
15	TRBD1	TRBV6-5	-	TRBJ2-1	TGTGCCAGCAGATCCCCAGGGGGCGCATACAATGAGCAGTTCTTC	CASRSPGGAYNEQFF